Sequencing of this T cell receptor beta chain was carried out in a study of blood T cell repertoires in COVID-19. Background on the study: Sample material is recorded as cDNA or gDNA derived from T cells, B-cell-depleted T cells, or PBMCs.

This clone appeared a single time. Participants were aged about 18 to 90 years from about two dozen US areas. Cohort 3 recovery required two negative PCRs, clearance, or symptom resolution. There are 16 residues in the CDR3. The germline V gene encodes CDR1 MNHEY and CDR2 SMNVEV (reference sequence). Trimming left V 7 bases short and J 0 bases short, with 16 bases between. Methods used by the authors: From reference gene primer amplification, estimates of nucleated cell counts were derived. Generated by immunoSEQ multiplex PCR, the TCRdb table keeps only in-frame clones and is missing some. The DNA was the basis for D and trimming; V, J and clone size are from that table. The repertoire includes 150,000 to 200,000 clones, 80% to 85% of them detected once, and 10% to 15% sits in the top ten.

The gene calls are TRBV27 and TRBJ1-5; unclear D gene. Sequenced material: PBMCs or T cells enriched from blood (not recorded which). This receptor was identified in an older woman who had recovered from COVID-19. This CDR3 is CASTVTGDYSNQPQHF. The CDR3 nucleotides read TGTGCCAGCACCGTTACCGGGGATTATAGCAATCAGCCCCAGCATTTT.